A selection of T cell receptor beta chains follows, all from one sample in a study of control samples from healthy donors and cancer patients. Some clones are missing from TCRdb's copy, which holds only in-frame ones; the method was immunoSEQ multiplex PCR. The repertoire holds over 100,000 clones, with 92% as singletons. The sequenced sample was blood. The receptors were gathered from a woman in her forties or fifties in good health. Each CDR3 is given without its conserved first and last residue. Each record gives: V gene, J gene, CDR3 protein.

>TRBV2|TRBJ1-2
ASSPDRGGGYT
>TRBV18|TRBJ2-1
ASSPSTVNNEQF
>TRBV6-5|TRBJ2-7
ASRDRLHEQY
>TRBV7-9|TRBJ2-7
AVIGGTYEQY
>TRBV28|TRBJ1-5
ASSVYRNQPQH
>TRBV5-6|TRBJ1-1
ASSLGESRLMGTEAF
>TRBV6-2/TRBV6-3|TRBJ1-1
ASSYSDSNTEAF
>TRBV9|TRBJ2-1
ASSVLSRGDTEQF
>TRBV5-1|TRBJ2-3
ASSLGGTDTQY
>TRBV5-4|TRBJ2-7
ASSSTGDTYEQY
>TRBV19|TRBJ1-2
ASRFTKVGGGYT
>TRBV28|TRBJ2-6
ASSLYGRRLTGANVLT
>TRBV5-1|TRBJ2-5
ASSHDRQETQY
>TRBV2|TRBJ2-7
ARGGRAYEQY
>TRBV24-1|TRBJ1-5
ATSGRGIEGEINQPQH
>TRBV5-1|TRBJ2-2
ASSPDPQGGELF
>TRBV6-5|TRBJ1-5
ASRPRDINQPQH
>TRBV6-2/TRBV6-3|TRBJ2-3
ASSYREGGVSWGTQY
>TRBV18|TRBJ1-2
ASSPPGSNYGYT
>TRBV6-5|TRBJ2-3
ATTTLAYATDTQY
>TRBV30|TRBJ1-5
AWSVWGGNQPQH
>TRBV5-1|TRBJ2-3
ASMHTDTQY
>TRBV7-9|TRBJ1-2
ASSMTGGNYGYT
>TRBV27|TRBJ1-1
ASRADRAVNTEAF